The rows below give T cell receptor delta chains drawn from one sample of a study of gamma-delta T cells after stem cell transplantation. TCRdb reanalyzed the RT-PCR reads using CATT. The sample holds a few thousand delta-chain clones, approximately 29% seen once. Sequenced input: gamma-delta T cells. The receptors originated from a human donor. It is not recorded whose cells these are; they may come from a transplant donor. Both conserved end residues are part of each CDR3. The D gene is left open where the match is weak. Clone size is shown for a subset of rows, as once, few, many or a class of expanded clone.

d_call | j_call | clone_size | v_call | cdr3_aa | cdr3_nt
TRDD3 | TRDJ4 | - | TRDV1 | CALGEKGTVTDWGIRVLSLIF | TGTGCTCTTGGGGAAAAAGGGACCGTTACTGACTGGGGGATACGCGTATTGTCCCTGATCTTT
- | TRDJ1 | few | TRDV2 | CACDTVGVPDKLIF | TGTGCCTGTGACACCGTTGGGGTGCCCGATAAACTCATCTTT
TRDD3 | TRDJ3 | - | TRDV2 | CACDTAAGGWDTRQMFF | TGTGCCTGTGACACCGCGGCTGGGGGCTGGGACACCCGACAGATGTTTTTC
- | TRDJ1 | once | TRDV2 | CACDTLTGVGTYTDKLIF | TGTGCCTGTGACACCCTCACAGGGGTGGGGACCTACACCGATAAACTCATCTTT
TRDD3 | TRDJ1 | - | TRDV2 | CACDTLILGDTNTDKLIF | TGTGCCTGTGACACCTTGATACTGGGGGATACCAACACCGATAAACTCATCTTT
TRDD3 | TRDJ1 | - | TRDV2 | CACDTLQLLGVTDKLIF | TGTGCCTGTGACACGCTACAGTTACTGGGGGTCACCGATAAACTCATCTTT
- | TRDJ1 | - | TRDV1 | CALGPARGLFTDKLIF | TGTGCTCTTGGGCCGGCGCGTGGGTTGTTCACCGATAAACTCATCTTT
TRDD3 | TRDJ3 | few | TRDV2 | CACDTVQQTGGPSSWDTRQMFF | TGTGCCTGTGACACCGTGCAGCAAACTGGGGGCCCGAGCTCCTGGGACACCCGACAGATGTTTTTC
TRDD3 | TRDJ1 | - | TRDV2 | CACDSLGDPYTDKLIF | TGTGCCTGTGATAGCCTGGGGGACCCCTACACCGATAAACTCATCTTT
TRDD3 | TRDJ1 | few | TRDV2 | CACDGLGDTGRGDKLIF | TGTGCCTGTGACGGGTTGGGGGATACAGGCCGCGGGGATAAACTCATCTTT
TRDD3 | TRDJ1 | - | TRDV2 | CACDFLLGDTPGTDKLIF | TGTGCCTGTGACTTCCTACTGGGGGATACCCCCGGAACCGATAAACTCATCTTT
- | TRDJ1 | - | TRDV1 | CALGELPPRGYTTGRWGPIDRYTDKLIF | TGTGCTCTTGGGGAACTGCCCCCCAGGGGCTACACTACCGGTCGGTGGGGGCCCATCGATCGGTACACCGATAAACTCATCTTT
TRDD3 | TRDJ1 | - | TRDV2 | CACDLLRPGGYTDKLIF | TGTGCCTGTGACTTATTACGACCCGGGGGATACACCGATAAACTCATCTTT
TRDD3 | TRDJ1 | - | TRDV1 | CALGVQLGYTDKLIF | TGTGCTCTTGGGGTCCAACTGGGGTACACCGATAAACTCATCTTT
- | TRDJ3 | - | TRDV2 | CACDAISWDTRQRFF | TGTGCCTGTGACGCCATATCCTGGGACACCCGACAGAGGTTTTTC
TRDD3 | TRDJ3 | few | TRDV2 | CACDLTGGSPSWDTRQMFF | TGTGCCTGTGACCTTACTGGGGGATCCCCCTCCTGGGACACCCGACAGATGTTTTTC
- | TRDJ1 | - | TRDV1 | CALGELSLPGDPYTDKLIF | TGTGCTCTTGGGGAACTAAGCCTACCTGGGGACCCGTACACCGATAAACTCATCTTT
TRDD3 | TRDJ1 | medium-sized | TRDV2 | CACEEVGGGYTDKLIF | TGTGCCTGTGAGGAAGTGGGTGGGGGATACACCGATAAACTCATCTTT
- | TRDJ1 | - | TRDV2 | CARDDLRKTDKLIF | TGTGCCCGTGACGACTTGAGGAAGACCGATAAACTCATCTTT
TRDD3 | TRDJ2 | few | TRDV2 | CACDTVSGGYTAAQLFF | TGTGCCTGTGACACCGTGTCTGGGGGATACACGGCAGCACAACTCTTCTTT
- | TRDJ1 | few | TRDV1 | CALGDNFIRGVVQLIF | TGTGCTCTTGGGGATAACTTCATCCGGGGTGTAGTACAACTCATCTTT
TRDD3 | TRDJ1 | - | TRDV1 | CALGPFAGGYPYTDKLIF | TGTGCTCTTGGGCCTTTCGCTGGGGGATACCCGTACACCGATAAACTCATCTTT
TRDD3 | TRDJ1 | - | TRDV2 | CACGTVGDTRATDKLIF | TGTGCCTGTGGCACCGTGGGGGATACACGCGCCACCGATAAACTCATCTTT
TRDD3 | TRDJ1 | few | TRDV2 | CACDTVSGGYGEYTDKLIF | TGTGCCTGTGACACCGTGTCTGGGGGATACGGGGAGTACACCGATAAACTCATCTTT
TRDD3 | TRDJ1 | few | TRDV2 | CACDKLLGDTRGTDKLIF | TGTGCCTGTGACAAACTACTGGGGGATACGCGGGGCACCGATAAACTCATCTTT
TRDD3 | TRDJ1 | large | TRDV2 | CACDSLGDTGTDKLIF | TGTGCCTGTGACAGCCTGGGGGATACGGGCACCGATAAACTCATCTTT
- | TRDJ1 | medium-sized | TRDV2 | CACDTVSLGYEITDKLIF | TGTGCCTGTGACACGGTCTCACTGGGCTACGAGATCACCGATAAACTCATCTTT
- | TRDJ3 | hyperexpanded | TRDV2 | CACDTGWDSSWDTRQMFF | TGTGCCTGTGACACCGGCTGGGATAGCTCCTGGGACACCCGACAGATGTTTTTC
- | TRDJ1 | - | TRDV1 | CALGELPGGTSTRPWKYTDKLIF | TGTGCTCTTGGGGAACTACCGGGGGGGACTTCTACGCGTCCATGGAAGTACACCGATAAACTCATCTTT
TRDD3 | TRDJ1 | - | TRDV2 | CACDTLGVYTDKLIF | TGTGCCTGTGACACCCTGGGGGTTTACACCGATAAACTCATCTTT
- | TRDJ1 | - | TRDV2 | CACDALGPATDKLIF | TGTGCCTGTGACGCCCTCGGCCCGGCTACCGATAAACTCATCTTT
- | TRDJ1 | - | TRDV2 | CACDNLSRGFYTDKLIF | TGTGCCTGTGACAACCTATCTAGGGGATTCTACACCGATAAACTCATCTTT
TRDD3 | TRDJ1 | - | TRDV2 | CACDSVPYSSQPGGNTDKLIF | TGTGCCTGTGACTCCGTCCCCTATTCCTCGCAACCTGGGGGTAACACCGATAAACTCATCTTT
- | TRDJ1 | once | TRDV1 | CALGERTHLSYYLEYTDKLIF | TGTGCTCTTGGGGAACGGACACACCTCTCCTACTACCTTGAGTACACCGATAAACTCATCTTT
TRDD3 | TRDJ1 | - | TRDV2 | CACDILTGGYGRTDKLIF | TGTGCCTGTGACATTCTCACTGGGGGATACGGTCGGACCGATAAACTCATCTTT
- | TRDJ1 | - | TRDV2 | CACDTILRRMADKLIF | TGTGCCTGTGACACGATACTCAGGAGGATGGCCGATAAACTCATCTTT
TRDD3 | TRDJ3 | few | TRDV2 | CACDGMGDTGWDTRQMFF | TGTGCCTGTGACGGAATGGGGGATACCGGCTGGGACACCCGACAGATGTTTTTC
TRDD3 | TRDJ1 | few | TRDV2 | CACDTWGISDKLIF | TGTGCCTGTGACACATGGGGGATATCCGATAAACTCATCTTT
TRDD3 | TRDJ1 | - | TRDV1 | CALGERKDGGTGDQLIF | TGTGCTCTTGGGGAAAGGAAAGATGGGGGAACGGGGGATCAACTCATCTTT
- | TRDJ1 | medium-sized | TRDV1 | CALGELFDLGVGGERRDKLIF | TGTGCTCTTGGGGAACTTTTTGATCTAGGAGTGGGGGGTGAGAGGAGGGATAAACTCATCTTT
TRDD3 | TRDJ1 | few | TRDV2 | CACDELGAKNDKLIF | TGTGCCTGTGACGAACTGGGGGCCAAGAACGATAAACTCATCTTT
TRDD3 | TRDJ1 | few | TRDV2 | CACDAVTGGYVSNTDKLIF | TGTGCCTGTGACGCCGTCACTGGGGGATACGTAAGTAATACCGATAAACTCATCTTT